This note documents a single TCR beta chain sequence. This specimen belongs to a study of blood T cell repertoires in COVID-19. In the study overall: Nucleic acid was either cDNA or gDNA, and it came from T cells, B-cell-depleted T cells, or PBMCs.

Generated by immunoSEQ multiplex PCR, the TCRdb table keeps only in-frame clones and is missing some. The sample contains some 200,000 clones, less than 85% of which appear only once. There are 16 residues in the CDR3. V trimming: 2 bases; J trimming: 5 bases; junction bases outside the gene matches: 9. CDR1 and CDR2 (germline): SGHKS, YYEKEE (reference sequence). The receptor comes from a woman at least 80 years old with COVID-19, enrolled during active disease. The sample taken for sequencing was peripheral blood. The V call is TRBV5-5, the J call TRBJ1-4, with 7 bases matching TRBD1. Here the CDR3 DNA reads TGTGCCAGCAGCTTTACCGGGACAGAAGGCAATGAAAAACTGTTTTTT. It yields the protein CASSFTGTEGNEKLFF.